This T cell receptor (beta chain) originates from a study of cytomegalovirus exposure and HLA in healthy donors. Primers included in the PCR were 60 Vbeta and 13 Jbeta primers. TCRdb keeps only in-frame clones here, not all; method: immunoSEQ multiplex PCR. The table has 160,000 or so clones, roughly four fifths seen once. Losses at the gene ends were 6 bases for V and 5 bases for J; bases not matched to a gene: 8. Germline CDR1 and CDR2: MDHEN and SYDVKM. The CDR3 sequence is 15 residues long. This clone has more than one count but fewer than ten. Its antigen is unidentified. Overall study findings and caveats: Common viral pathogens were later found to be apparently linked to several of the most significant clusters.

This TCR derives from a woman aged 40-49 years in good health and CMV-seronegative. Sequenced input: PBMCs. The chain uses TRBV28 and TRBJ2-5; 11 nucleotides agree with TRBD1. This CDR3 is CASSTGQGGRETQYF. The CDR3, as DNA: TGTGCCAGCAGCACGGGACAGGGGGGTCGGGAGACCCAGTACTTC.